The 28 T cell receptor beta chains below all came from one sample that was sequenced in a study of radiotherapy plus CTLA-4 blockade in lung cancer. TCRdb's copy holds only in-frame clones and misses some; the assay was immunoSEQ multiplex PCR. This table holds more than 90,000 clones, more than 65% found once. The sequenced sample was peripheral blood, obtained from a patient treated with radiotherapy plus ipilimumab. The receptors were gathered from a human donor with non-small cell lung cancer who had a partial response to radiotherapy plus ipilimumab.

The chain carries TRBV9 and TRBJ2-3; TRBD2 aligns across 9 bases. J lost 8 bases, V lost 3 bases, and 19 bases had no gene match. CDR3 length equals 18 residues. Germline CDR1 and CDR2: SGDLS and YYNGEE. CDR3 amino acids: CASSAGVGAAGGQVTQYF. CDR3 nucleotides: TGTGCCAGCAGCGCCGGAGTTGGGGCGGCGGGAGGGCAAGTTACGCAGTATTTT. Full variable domain (missing parts from reference TRBV9 and TRBJ2-3): DSGVTQTPKHLITATGQRVTLRCSPRSGDLSVYWYQQSLDQGLQFLIQYYNGEERAKGNILERFSAQQFPDLHSELNLSSLELGDSALYFCASSAGVGAAGGQVTQYFGPGTRLTVL.

This chain uses TRBV4-2 with TRBJ1-1; 7 bases map to TRBD1. CDR1 is LGHNA and CDR2 is YNFKEQ in the germline V gene. The CDR3 extends over 17 amino acids. The V gene end was trimmed by 1 base and the J gene end by 1 base; junction bases not matched to a gene: 9. CDR3 region: CASSQGTGVGGNTEAFF. The DNA for the CDR3 is TGTGCCAGCAGCCAAGGTACAGGGGTTGGAGGGAACACTGAAGCTTTCTTT.

The rearrangement uses TRBV4-2 and TRBJ1-5; no clear D. Trimming left V 0 bases short and J 4 bases short, with 7 bases between. Germline lookup yields CDR1 LGHNA and CDR2 YNFKEQ. The CDR3 sequence is 14 residues long. The CDR3 region is CASSQDSLNQPQHF. CDR3 DNA sequence: TGTGCCAGCAGCCAAGACAGTTTAAATCAGCCCCAGCATTTT.

This sequence joins TRBV28 and TRBJ2-1; the match to TRBD2 covers 8 bases. CDR3 length equals 15 residues. Germline V lookup: CDR1 MDHEN, CDR2 SYDVKM. The junction had 8 bases not matched to a gene; V was cut back by 8 bases and J by 2 bases. Here the CDR3 DNA reads TGTGCCAGCTCCCGAGGGCGGGGGGCCTACAATGAGCAGTTCTTC. It is translated as CASSRGRGAYNEQFF.

V usage is TRBV6-5 and J usage is TRBJ1-5; a possible D gene is TRBD1 (5 bases). V dropped 2 bases and J dropped 7 bases, with 12 bases sitting between them. The CDR3 is made up of 14 amino acids. CDR1 MNHEY and CDR2 SVGAGI come from the germline V gene. In DNA form, the CDR3 reads TGTGCCAGCAGTTACCGGGGGAAGGGACAGCCCCAGCATTTT. It encodes CASSYRGKGQPQHF.

The chain carries TRBV27 and TRBJ2-1; the match to TRBD2 covers 11 bases. The CDR3 loop spans 15 amino acids. Germline V gene sequence: CDR1 MNHEY, CDR2 SMNVEV (reference sequence). After removal of 7 bases from V and 7 bases from J, the junction contained 9 bases not matched to a gene. Written as DNA, the CDR3 is TGTGCCAGCACCGAACTAGCGGGAGTAGGTAATGAGCAGTTCTTC. This encodes CASTELAGVGNEQFF.

A remark on this clone: An end of the junction differs from the germline gene, which may be a read error. Other DNA sequences of this sample code for an identical CDR3. The chain combines TRBV30 with TRBJ1-6, with 7 bases identical to TRBD1. In germline, CDR1 is GTSNPN, CDR2 SVGIG (reference sequence). The CDR3 has 17 residues. The CDR3 bases are TGTGCCTGGATCCAATCGGGACAGAGCTCCTATAATTCGCCCCTCCACTTT. Encoded protein: CAWIQSGQSSYNSPLHF.

This rearrangement joins TRBV4-3 to TRBJ2-1; D remains ambiguous. V lost 4 bases and J 9 bases, leaving 13 bases between the germline ends. This CDR3 is 13 amino acids long. Per germline, CDR1 LGHNA and CDR2 YSLEER. The CDR3 DNA follows: TGCGCCAGCAGCCCAAGTTCCTACGGTGAGCAGTTCTTC. Its protein is CASSPSSYGEQFF.

This CDR3 reads CASSEALDTRQADAYNEQFF. The CDR3 DNA follows: TGTGCCAGCAGTGAAGCCCTTGACACGAGACAGGCCGACGCGTACAATGAGCAGTTCTTC. The chain employs TRBV6-1 and TRBJ2-1, with D perhaps matching TRBD1 (6 bases). Germline CDR1 reads MNHNS; CDR2 reads SASEGT. Trimming removed 0 bases at V and 4 bases at J, with 25 bases between. There are 20 residues in the CDR3.

The chain recombines TRBV13 with TRBJ1-4; no definite D call. With 4 bases removed from V and 4 bases from J, the gap between germline ends came to 16 bases. This CDR3 contains 16 residues. CDR1 is PRHDT, CDR2 FYEKMQ, per germline (reference sequence). The CDR3 sequence: CASSYETGWSNEKLFF. The CDR3 DNA reads TGTGCCAGCAGCTATGAGACGGGATGGAGTAATGAAAAACTGTTTTTT.

In this sample, this clone turned up a few times. The chain joins TRBV4-1 to TRBJ2-1, with TRBD1 as a possible D gene (6 bases). The CDR3 is 16 residues long. The germline V gene encodes CDR1 MGHRA and CDR2 YSYEKL. Trimming took 5 bases from V and 0 from J, leaving 14 bases between them. In DNA form, the CDR3 reads TGCGCCAGCAGCGTGTGGACCAGGGGCTCCTACAATGAGCAGTTCTTC. Residues: CASSVWTRGSYNEQFF.

The chain uses TRBV4-1 and TRBJ2-3; the match to TRBD2 covers 10 bases. The CDR3 sequence is 16 residues long. The V segment lost 0 bases and the J segment 6 bases; nucleotides outside the gene matches: 6. Per germline, CDR1 MGHRA and CDR2 YSYEKL. CDR3 sequence: CASSQEAAGGADTQYF. CDR3 coding DNA: TGCGCCAGCAGCCAAGAGGCAGCGGGAGGGGCCGATACGCAGTATTTT.

The V call is TRBV9, the J call TRBJ2-1; 7 nucleotides line up with TRBD1. Germline CDR1 reads SGDLS; CDR2 reads YYNGEE. J was trimmed by 3 bases and V by 1 base; bases with no gene match: 1. The CDR3 has 14 amino acids. CDR3 DNA sequence: TGTGCCAGCAGCGTACAGGGGGACTACAATGAGCAGTTCTTC. This gives the protein CASSVQGDYNEQFF.

The CDR3 nucleotides are TGCGCCAGCAGCTTGGGGGGGCGCAATCAGCCCCAGCATTTT. Its translation is CASSLGGRNQPQHF. The V call is TRBV5-1, the J call TRBJ1-5; weak D call: TRBD1 (6 bases). The CDR3 totals 14 residues. In germline, CDR1 is SGHRS, CDR2 YFSETQ. V lost 0 bases and J lost 2, with 6 bases in between. The entire variable domain, with the rest obtained from reference TRBV5-1 and TRBJ1-5, is as follows: KAGVTQTPRYLIKTRGQQVTLSCSPISGHRSVSWYQQTPGQGLQFLFEYFSETQRNKGNFPGRFSGRQFSNSRSEMNVSTLELGDSALYLCASSLGGRNQPQHFGDGTRLSIL.

The table lists this clone with a few counts. The chain carries TRBV10-3 and TRBJ1-5; D is ambiguous. Trimming removed 6 bases at V and 5 bases at J, with 11 bases between. The germline CDR1 and CDR2 sequences are ENHRY and SYGVKD. The CDR3 totals 13 residues. CDR3 sequence reads: CAIRPERDQPQHF. CDR3 DNA: TGTGCCATCAGGCCCGAGCGGGATCAGCCCCAGCATTTT.

The CDR3 DNA is TGTGCCAGCAATGTCCAGATCAAGAACACTGAAGCTTTCTTT. It translates to CASNVQIKNTEAFF. The V gene is TRBV6-1, the J gene TRBJ1-1; D is undetermined. V lost 7 bases and J 1 base, leaving 13 bases between the germline ends. This CDR3 is built from 14 residues. Germline CDR1 reads MNHNS; CDR2 reads SASEGT.

The rearrangement uses TRBV7-9 and TRBJ1-2; TRBD1 agrees at 8 bases. The germline V gene encodes CDR1 SEHNR and CDR2 FQNEAQ (reference sequence). With V trimmed by 2 bases and J by 1 base, 9 bases remained unmatched. The CDR3 contains 17 residues. In DNA form, the CDR3 reads TGTGCCAGCAGCTTATCATCCGCGACAGGGGATAACTATGGCTACACCTTC. Translation: CASSLSSATGDNYGYTF.

In DNA, the CDR3 is TGTGCCAGCACCAGACAGGGATCAGCCAAAAACATTCAGTACTTC. Its translation is CASTRQGSAKNIQYF. The V gene is TRBV6-6, the J gene TRBJ2-4, with TRBD1 identical over 7 bases. Looked up from germline, CDR1 is MNHNY and CDR2 is SVGAGI (reference sequence). After removal of 7 bases from V and 0 bases from J, the junction contained 6 bases not matched to a gene. The CDR3 has 15 amino acids.

The rearrangement uses TRBV7-8 and TRBJ2-7; D is perhaps TRBD2 (6 bases). V lost 1 base to trimming and J lost 3 bases, with 7 bases between them. The CDR3 contains 13 residues. Germline-derived CDR1 and CDR2 are SGHVS and FQNEAQ. CDR3 sequence reads: CASSLGRVYEQYF. As DNA, the CDR3 is TGTGCCAGCAGCTTAGGGAGGGTCTACGAGCAGTACTTC.

The chain uses TRBV28 and TRBJ2-1; possibly TRBD1 for D (6 bases). CDR3 length: 14 amino acids. Trimming pared 7 bases from V and 4 bases from J, leaving 14 bases between. Germline V gene sequence: CDR1 MDHEN, CDR2 SYDVKM. Here the CDR3 reads CASTSWGPYNEQFF. The CDR3 bases are TGTGCCAGCACCTCCTGGGGGCCTTACAATGAGCAGTTCTTC.

CDR3 in amino acids: CAWSAGTSGKQYF. The CDR3 nucleotides are TGTGCCTGGAGTGCCGGGACTAGCGGAAAGCAGTACTTC. The gene calls are TRBV30 and TRBJ2-7; 11 bases are shared with TRBD2. The CDR3 covers 13 residues. Looked up from germline, CDR1 is GTSNPN and CDR2 is SVGIG (reference sequence). V dropped 1 base and J dropped 8; count of bases not matched to a gene: 4.

The V gene is TRBV28, the J gene TRBJ2-5; D is unclear. Germline-derived CDR1 and CDR2 are MDHEN and SYDVKM. Trimming shortened V by 4 bases and J by 4 bases, and 4 bases separated the two germline ends. The CDR3 is 11 amino acids. CDR3 sequence reads: CASSSRETQYF. CDR3 nucleotides: TGTGCCAGCAGTTCTCGAGAGACCCAGTACTTC. The variable domain in full, with the rest retrieved from reference TRBV28 and TRBJ2-5, is DVKVTQSSRYLVKRTGEKVFLECVQDMDHENMFWYRQDPGLGLRLIYFSYDVKMKEKGDIPEGYSVSREKKERFSLILESASTNQTSMYLCASSSRETQYFGPGTRLLVL.

The chain is built from TRBV5-1 and TRBJ2-7; a possible D gene is TRBD2 (5 bases). The CDR3 is made up of 15 amino acids. CDR1 is SGHRS, CDR2 YFSETQ, per germline. V lost 4 bases and J 6 bases, leaving 20 bases between the germline ends. CDR3 residues: CASSTQTSGRGEQYF. In DNA, the CDR3 is TGCGCCAGCAGCACCCAAACAAGTGGCCGGGGCGAGCAGTACTTC.

The rearrangement uses TRBV11-3 and TRBJ2-1; D is unresolved. The CDR3 length is 14 residues. CDR1 and CDR2 from the germline V gene are SGHNT and YENEEA. Trimming shortened V by 5 bases and J by 15 bases, and 23 bases separated the two germline ends. In DNA form, the CDR3 reads TGTGCCAGCAGCCACTCTGGGCGCGCAGACCCCCCGTTCTTC. This sequence encodes CASSHSGRADPPFF.

CDR3 residues: CASSFTGSLIAYNEQFF. Here the CDR3 DNA reads TGTGCCAGCAGTTTTACAGGGTCCCTCATCGCCTACAATGAGCAGTTCTTC. V usage is TRBV28 and J usage is TRBJ2-1, with D possibly being TRBD1 (6 bases). Germline V gene lookup returns CDR1 MDHEN and CDR2 SYDVKM. The CDR3 has 17 amino acids. The V gene lost 3 bases and the J gene lost 2 bases, with 17 bases spanning the gap. Full variable domain (outside the CDR3, taken from reference TRBV28 and TRBJ2-1): DVKVTQSSRYLVKRTGEKVFLECVQDMDHENMFWYRQDPGLGLRLIYFSYDVKMKEKGDIPEGYSVSREKKERFSLILESASTNQTSMYLCASSFTGSLIAYNEQFFGPGTRLTVL.

The gene calls are TRBV19 and TRBJ1-4; D perhaps matches TRBD1 (5 bases). The CDR3 is made up of 15 amino acids. V gave up 4 bases and J gave up 5 bases, with 14 bases separating them. The germline V gene has CDR1 LNHDA and CDR2 SQIVND (reference sequence). DNA of the CDR3: TGTGCCAGTAGTACAGGGTCATGGCGGAATGAAAAACTGTTTTTT. Its protein product is CASSTGSWRNEKLFF.

The rearrangement joins TRBV7-9 to TRBJ1-2; TRBD1 matches 12 bases. V lost 5 bases, J lost 4 bases, and 11 bases stayed unmatched. Germline V gives CDR1 SEHNR, CDR2 FQNEAQ (reference sequence). This CDR3 is built from 17 residues. The CDR3 loop reads CASSPRDRGRSSYGYTF. CDR3 bases: TGTGCCAGCAGCCCCCGGGACAGGGGGCGTTCTAGCTATGGCTACACCTTC. The full variable domain, in which reference TRBV7-9 and TRBJ1-2 provide the parts outside the CDR3, is DTGVSQNPRHKITKRGQNVTFRCDPISEHNRLYWYRQTLGQGPEFLTYFQNEAQLEKSRLLSDRFSAERPKGSFSTLEIQRTEQGDSAMYLCASSPRDRGRSSYGYTFGSGTRLTVV.

V and J are TRBV5-6 and TRBJ1-3; D may be TRBD1 (6 bases). Per the germline V gene, CDR1 is SGHDT and CDR2 is YYEEEE. The length of the CDR3 is 15 residues. Trimming removed 4 bases from V and 0 bases from J, with 11 bases in between. The chain's CDR3 is CASSMGQPSGNTIYF. CDR3 sequence (DNA): TGTGCCAGCAGCATGGGACAACCCTCTGGAAACACCATATATTTT.